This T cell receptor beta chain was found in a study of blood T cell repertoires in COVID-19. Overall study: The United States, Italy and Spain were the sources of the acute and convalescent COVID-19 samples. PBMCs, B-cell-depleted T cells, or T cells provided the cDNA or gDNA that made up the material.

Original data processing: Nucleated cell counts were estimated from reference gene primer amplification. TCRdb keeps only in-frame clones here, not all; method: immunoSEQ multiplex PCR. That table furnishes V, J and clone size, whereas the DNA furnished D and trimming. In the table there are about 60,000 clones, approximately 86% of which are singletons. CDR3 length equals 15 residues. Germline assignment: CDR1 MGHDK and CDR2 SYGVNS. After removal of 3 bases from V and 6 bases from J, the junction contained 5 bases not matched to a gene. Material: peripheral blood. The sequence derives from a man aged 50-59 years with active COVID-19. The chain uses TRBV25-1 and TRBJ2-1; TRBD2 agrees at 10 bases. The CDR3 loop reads CASSEPGLAANEQFF. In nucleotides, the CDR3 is TGTGCCAGCAGTGAGCCCGGACTAGCGGCCAATGAGCAGTTCTTC. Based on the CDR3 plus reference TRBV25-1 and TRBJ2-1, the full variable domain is EADIYQTPRYLVIGTGKKITLECSQTMGHDKMYWYQQDPGMELHLIHYSYGVNSTEKGDLSSESTVSRIRTEHFPLTLESARPSHTSQYLCASSEPGLAANEQFFGPGTRLTVL.